The clone carrying this TCR beta chain was counted between two and nine times. The entry originates in a study of molecular identifiers for immune sequencing clone quantification. Study-level information: In replicates, RNA from approximately 20,000 or 98,000 naive CD8 cells was divided five ways and four parts were sequenced.

Bulk TCR library preparation followed previously described methods with listed TCR primers. TCRdb re-called the PCR reads through MiXCR, storing one row per CDR3 protein. The top ten clones hold roughly 0.86% of a sample with 350,000 or so distinct CDR3 sequences, over 20% of them seen once. Germline V lookup: CDR1 SEHNR, CDR2 FQNEAQ (reference sequence). The CDR3 has 15 amino acids. Trimming left V 1 base short and J 8 bases short, with 14 bases between. J is TRBJ1-4 and V is TRBV7-9; a weak D match, TRBD1 (5 bases). The TCR comes from a human donor in good health. Some libraries in this study had Jurkat cell RNA spiked in. Sample: naive CD8+ T cells from blood, with Jurkat cell RNA spiked in. This sample's subset: FACS-sorted CD8+CD4-CCR7+CD45RA+ naive T cells. CDR3 sequence: CASSLVTREREKLFF. The CDR3 DNA is TGTGCCAGCAGCTTAGTTACCAGGGAGCGCGAAAAACTGTTTTTT.